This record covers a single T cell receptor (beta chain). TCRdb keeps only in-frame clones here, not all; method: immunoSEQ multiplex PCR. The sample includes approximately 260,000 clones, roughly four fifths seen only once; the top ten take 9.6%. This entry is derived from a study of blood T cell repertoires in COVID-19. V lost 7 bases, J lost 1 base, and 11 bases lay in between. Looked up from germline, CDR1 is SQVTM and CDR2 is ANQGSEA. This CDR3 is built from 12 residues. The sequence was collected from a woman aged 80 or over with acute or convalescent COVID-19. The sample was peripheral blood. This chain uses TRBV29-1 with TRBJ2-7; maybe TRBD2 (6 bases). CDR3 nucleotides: TGCAGCGCCTCCCGGGGGTCCTACGAGCAGTACTTC. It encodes CSASRGSYEQYF.